This is a list of T cell receptor beta chains from one sample in a study of blood T cell repertoires in COVID-19. Produced via immunoSEQ multiplex PCR; TCRdb's table is partial and in-frame only. The sample holds around 370,000 clones, around 89% seen once. What was sequenced was PBMCs or T cells enriched from blood (not recorded which). The source is a woman under 30 who had recovered from COVID-19. Each CDR3 is given with its conserved first and last residue. The D gene is left open where the match is weak. Rows give clone size only sometimes, using once, few, many, or a class for an expanded clone.

TRBV27,-,-,TRBJ2-3,TGTGCCAGCAGTCCCAGTCCAGGGACAGATACGCAGTATTTT,CASSPSPGTDTQYF
TRBV25-1,-,TRBD1,TRBJ1-2,TGTGCCAGCAGTACCCCCAACAGGGGAGGCCACTATGGCTACACCTTC,CASSTPNRGGHYGYTF
TRBV2,once,-,TRBJ2-5,TGTGCCAGCAGCCCTCAAGGGTTAGGGGGAGAGACCCAGTACTTC,CASSPQGLGGETQYF
TRBV7-3,-,-,TRBJ2-5,TGTGCCAGCAGCCCAGGGGTTAGCGTACAAGAGACCCAGTACTTC,CASSPGVSVQETQYF
TRBV30,-,-,TRBJ2-6,TGTGCCTGGAGTAGGACTGCTGGGGCCAACGTCCTGACTTTC,CAWSRTAGANVLTF
TRBV6-6,-,-,TRBJ1-3,TGTGCCAGCAGTTTTTACAGGGCTTACTCTGGAAACACCATATATTTT,CASSFYRAYSGNTIYF
TRBV4-3,-,TRBD1,TRBJ1-1,TGCGCCAGCAGCCAAGCGGGACAGCTTAACACTGAAGCTTTCTTT,CASSQAGQLNTEAFF
TRBV6-5,-,TRBD1,TRBJ2-7,TGTGCCAGCAGTCCGACAGGGCAGAAACAGTACTTC,CASSPTGQKQYF
TRBV10-3,-,-,TRBJ1-1,TGTGCCATCAGTGAGGGGACACAGAACACTGAAGCTTTCTTT,CAISEGTQNTEAFF
TRBV18,few,-,TRBJ1-3,TGTGCCAGCTCACCCGCAGGACAGAACACCATATATTTT,CASSPAGQNTIYF
TRBV7-9,-,TRBD1,TRBJ2-5,TGTGCCAGCAGCCCTAGGACAGGGGGGGAGACCCAGTACTTC,CASSPRTGGETQYF
TRBV27,-,TRBD1,TRBJ1-1,TGTGCCAGCAGTCGACGGACAGGGGGACTATCGAACACTGAAGCTTTCTTT,CASSRRTGGLSNTEAFF
TRBV18,-,TRBD1,TRBJ2-7,TGTGCCAGCTCCCCCGGACAGGGGAGGTCCTACGAGCAGTACTTC,CASSPGQGRSYEQYF
TRBV5-6,-,-,TRBJ1-1,TGTGCCAGCAGCTTTGTCACTAGACAATACACGAACACTGAAGCTTTCTTT,CASSFVTRQYTNTEAFF
TRBV6-6,-,TRBD1,TRBJ2-5,TGTGCCAGCAGCGCCCGGGGACAGGGGGCTAGGGAGACCCAGTACTTC,CASSARGQGARETQYF
TRBV19,-,-,TRBJ1-1,TGTGCCAGTAGTATATCGTCGGGGGTGAAGAACATATGGAATACTGAAGCTTTCTTT,CASSISSGVKNIWNTEAFF
TRBV4-1,-,TRBD1,TRBJ1-2,TGCGCCAGCAGCCAAGAAGGGACAGGTAATGACTATGGCTACACCTTC,CASSQEGTGNDYGYTF
TRBV19,once,TRBD2,TRBJ2-1,TGTGCCAGTAGTATGGATAGCGGGTCCATCGAGGATGAGCAGTTCTTC,CASSMDSGSIEDEQFF
TRBV6-5,-,-,TRBJ1-3,TGTGCCAGCAGTCCCAGGGGAAGAGGAAACACCATATATTTT,CASSPRGRGNTIYF
TRBV15,-,TRBD1,TRBJ1-1,TGTGCCACCAGCTTGGACAGGCGGTCGGTTTACACTGAAGCTTTCTTT,CATSLDRRSVYTEAFF
TRBV7-9,-,TRBD2,TRBJ2-3,TGTGCCAGCAGCTTAGGCGAGCGGGGGAGCCGCACAGATACGCAGTATTTT,CASSLGERGSRTDTQYF
TRBV7-9,-,-,TRBJ1-6,TGTGCCAGCAGCCGAACCGGGGGGGGGACCTATAATTCACCCCTCCACTTT,CASSRTGGGTYNSPLHF
TRBV10-1,-,-,TRBJ1-2,TGCGCCAGCAGTGAAAGCCAGACAGTTTTCGACTATGGCTACACCTTC,CASSESQTVFDYGYTF
TRBV27,-,-,TRBJ1-6,TGTGCCAGCAGCACCGAGACGGACTACCGACATAATTCACCCCTCCACTTT,CASSTETDYRHNSPLHF
TRBV11-2,-,TRBD2,TRBJ2-7,TGTGCCAGCAGCTTAGAACGGGGGGAAGGCTACGAGCAGTACTTC,CASSLERGEGYEQYF
TRBV4-3,-,-,TRBJ2-1,TGCGCCAGCAGCCAAGATGAGACAGGCTACAATGAGCAGTTCTTC,CASSQDETGYNEQFF
TRBV5-1,-,TRBD1,TRBJ1-6,TGCGCCAGCAGCTTACGGACAGGGGGCGATAATTCACCCCTCCACTTT,CASSLRTGGDNSPLHF
TRBV21-1,-,-,TRBJ2-7,TGTGCCAGCAGCCCCGGCCTTCGGGTCTACGAGCAGTACTTC,CASSPGLRVYEQYF
TRBV6-2/TRBV6-3,-,TRBD1,TRBJ2-7,TGTGCCAGCCGCCCGTTAGGACAGGATTACGAGCAGTACTTC,CASRPLGQDYEQYF
TRBV12-2,once,-,TRBJ1-1,TGTGCAAGTCGCCCTAGCGTTCTGGGAACTGAAGCTTTCTTT,CASRPSVLGTEAFF
TRBV4-2,-,-,TRBJ1-2,TGTGCCAGCTTGGACAGCCTTAACTATGGCTACACCTTC,CASLDSLNYGYTF
TRBV6-2/TRBV6-3,few,-,TRBJ1-4,TGTGCCAGCAGTTATGTCGGGGGAGTAGAGGATGAAAAACTGTTTTTT,CASSYVGGVEDEKLFF
TRBV2,-,TRBD1,TRBJ2-7,TGTGCCAGCAGCAATAGGGACAGCCTCTCCTACGAGCAGTACTTC,CASSNRDSLSYEQYF
TRBV4-1,-,TRBD1,TRBJ1-3,TGCGCCAGCAGCCATGATACAGGGGCTGGAAACACCATATATTTT,CASSHDTGAGNTIYF
TRBV9,-,TRBD1,TRBJ1-2,TGTGCCAGCAGCGATCGGACAGGGGGAAACTATGGCTACACCTTC,CASSDRTGGNYGYTF
TRBV30,-,-,TRBJ1-6,TGTGCCTGGCACTCCGGGAAATTTGTTTCACCCCTCCACTTT,CAWHSGKFVSPLHF